The rows below give T cell receptor beta chains drawn from one sample of a study of cytomegalovirus exposure and HLA in healthy donors. Some clones are missing from TCRdb's copy, which holds only in-frame ones; the method was immunoSEQ multiplex PCR. The sample includes approximately 110,000 clones, just under 70% of them seen just once. The sequenced sample was PBMCs. These receptors originate from a woman aged 65 to 85 in good health and CMV-seropositive. CDR3s include the opening cysteine and the closing phenylalanine or tryptophan. The D gene is left open where the match is weak. For some rows the clone size is stated as once, few or many, or as a class when expanded; others skip it.

D gene	J gene	CDR3 length	V gene	clone size	CDR3 protein	CDR3 DNA
.	TRBJ1-3	12	TRBV7-9	.	CASSSGGYTIYF	TGTGCCAGCAGCTCAGGAGGCTACACCATATATTTT
TRBD1	TRBJ2-7	14	TRBV30	few	CAWRVGQDSYEQYF	TGTGCCTGGAGGGTCGGACAGGATAGTTACGAGCAGTACTTC
.	TRBJ2-1	12	TRBV6-6	few	CASSYYESALIF	TGTGCCAGCAGTTACTATGAGAGCGCCCTGATCTTC
TRBD1	TRBJ1-4	14	TRBV10-3	few	CAIRQGLSNEKLFF	TGTGCCATCAGACAGGGGCTGTCTAATGAAAAACTGTTTTTT
TRBD2	TRBJ2-5	15	TRBV5-4	.	CASSLSSGAFETQYF	TGTGCCAGCAGCTTGTCTAGCGGGGCTTTCGAGACCCAGTACTTC
TRBD1	TRBJ1-3	16	TRBV5-1	few	CASSLAGQFLGNTIYF	TGCGCCAGCAGCTTGGCGGGACAGTTTTTGGGAAACACCATATATTTT
.	TRBJ1-1	18	TRBV7-3	few	CASSLEFPDRRMNTEAFF	TGTGCCAGCAGCTTAGAATTCCCTGACAGGCGCATGAACACTGAAGCTTTCTTT
TRBD2	TRBJ2-2	16	TRBV7-7	few	CASSSLAGRATGELFF	TGTGCCAGCAGCTCACTAGCGGGTCGTGCCACCGGGGAGCTGTTTTTT
.	TRBJ1-1	14	TRBV4-3	.	CASSQAARGTEAFF	TGCGCCAGCAGCCAAGCTGCCCGGGGAACTGAAGCTTTCTTT
.	TRBJ2-1	15	TRBV5-1	.	CASRKLGSSYNEQFF	TGCGCCAGCCGTAAACTGGGGAGCTCCTACAATGAGCAGTTCTTC
TRBD1	TRBJ2-1	14	TRBV2	.	CASGSNRGYNEQFF	TGTGCCAGCGGGTCCAACAGGGGCTACAATGAGCAGTTCTTC
TRBD1	TRBJ1-1	14	TRBV7-2	.	CASSLGSGGTEAFF	TGTGCCAGCAGCTTAGGATCAGGGGGGACTGAAGCTTTCTTT
.	TRBJ1-5	15	TRBV6-5	few	CASAPGGSGRQPQHF	TGTGCCAGCGCCCCTGGGGGGTCTGGGAGACAGCCCCAGCATTTT
.	TRBJ1-1	14	TRBV15	.	CATSSGGGLTEAFF	TGTGCCACCAGTTCTGGGGGGGGGCTCACTGAAGCTTTCTTT
.	TRBJ1-1	13	TRBV6-4	.	CASSEEGNTEAFF	TGTGCCAGCAGTGAAGAGGGGAACACTGAAGCTTTCTTT
TRBD1	TRBJ2-1	15	TRBV10-3	few	CAINSPGQGYNEQFF	TGTGCCATCAACAGTCCGGGACAGGGCTACAATGAGCAGTTCTTC
.	TRBJ1-4	16	TRBV5-4	.	CASSPTGSTTNEKLFF	TGTGCCAGCAGCCCGACAGGTTCTACAACTAATGAAAAACTGTTTTTT
.	TRBJ1-1	14	TRBV18	.	CASSPVPGHSGAFF	TGTGCCAGCTCACCCGTCCCGGGACACTCTGGGGCTTTCTTT
TRBD2	TRBJ2-1	15	TRBV5-1	.	CASSPGTSGVNEQFF	TGCGCCAGCAGCCCAGGGACTAGCGGGGTGAATGAGCAGTTCTTC
TRBD2	TRBJ2-1	18	TRBV19	.	CASSISSGLAGGPNEQFF	TGTGCCAGTAGTATATCCTCGGGACTAGCGGGGGGTCCAAATGAGCAGTTCTTC
TRBD1	TRBJ1-4	15	TRBV6-5	few	CATRTGGGANEKLFF	TGTGCCACTCGGACAGGGGGGGGAGCTAATGAAAAACTGTTTTTT